This TCR beta chain was captured in a study of cytomegalovirus exposure and HLA in healthy donors. This clone came up a few times. Likely unrecorded immune exposures existed in these nominally healthy donors. V shed 4 bases, J shed 6 bases, and the junction held 11 bases outside the gene matches. Germline V gene sequence: CDR1 SGHNT, CDR2 YYREEE (reference sequence). This CDR3 is 15 amino acids long. PCR amplification relied on 60 Vbeta primers (plus 13 Jbeta primers). Methods used by the authors: Unique TCR beta chains totaled about 78 million in a later count, with around 12 million of them shared. Data came from immunoSEQ multiplex PCR; TCRdb stores just in-frame clones and leaves some out. The V and J calls and the clone size are those of that table, but D and trimming were determined from the DNA. The sample records under 150,000 clones, approximately 72% being singletons.

Sequenced sample: PBMCs. The clonotype originates from a man between 35 and 55 years old in good health and CMV-seronegative. The V gene is TRBV5-4, the J gene TRBJ1-1, with 8 bases lining up with TRBD1. The CDR3 bases are TGTGCCAGCAGCCCGACAGGGGTGCGCAGGTCTGAAGCTTTCTTT. Protein product: CASSPTGVRRSEAFF.